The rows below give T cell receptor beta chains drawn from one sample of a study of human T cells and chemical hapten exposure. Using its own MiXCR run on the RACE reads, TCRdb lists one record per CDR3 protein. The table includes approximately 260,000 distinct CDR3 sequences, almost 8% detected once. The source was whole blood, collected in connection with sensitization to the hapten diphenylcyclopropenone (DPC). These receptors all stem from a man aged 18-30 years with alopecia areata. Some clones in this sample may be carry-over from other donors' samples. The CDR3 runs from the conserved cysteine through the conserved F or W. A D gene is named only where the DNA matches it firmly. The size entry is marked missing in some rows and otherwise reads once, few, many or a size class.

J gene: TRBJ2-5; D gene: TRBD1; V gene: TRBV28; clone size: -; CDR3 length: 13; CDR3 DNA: TGTGCCAGCAGTTGGGGGGACAGGCCTACCCAGTACTTC; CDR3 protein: CASSWGDRPTQYF
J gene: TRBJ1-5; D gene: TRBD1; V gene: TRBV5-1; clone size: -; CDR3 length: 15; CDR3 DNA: TGCGCCAGCAGCTTTACCGGGACAGGGGGGCAGCCCCAGCATTTT; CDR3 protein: CASSFTGTGGQPQHF
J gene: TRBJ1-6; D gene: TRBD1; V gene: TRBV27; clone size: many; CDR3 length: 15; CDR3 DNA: TGTGCCAGCAGTTCTCAGGGGGCGGGGAGTTCACCCCTCCACTTT; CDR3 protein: CASSSQGAGSSPLHF
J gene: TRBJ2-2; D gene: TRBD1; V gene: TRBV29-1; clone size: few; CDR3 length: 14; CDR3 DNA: TGCAGCGGACAGGGCCACACTAACACCGGGGAGCTGTTTTTT; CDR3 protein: CSGQGHTNTGELFF
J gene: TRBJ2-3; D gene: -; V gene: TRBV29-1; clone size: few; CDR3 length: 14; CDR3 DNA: TGCAGCGTTGAACCGGACAGCAGCACAGATACGCAGTATTTT; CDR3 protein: CSVEPDSSTDTQYF
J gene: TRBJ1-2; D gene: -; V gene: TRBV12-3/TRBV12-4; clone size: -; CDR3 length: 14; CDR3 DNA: TGTGCCAGCAGTCCTGACGGCCCCAACTATGGCTACACCTTC; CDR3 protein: CASSPDGPNYGYTF
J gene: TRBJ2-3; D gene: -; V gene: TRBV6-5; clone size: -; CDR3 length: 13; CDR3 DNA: TGTGCCAGCAGTTACTCGATCGCAGATACGCAGTATTTT; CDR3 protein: CASSYSIADTQYF
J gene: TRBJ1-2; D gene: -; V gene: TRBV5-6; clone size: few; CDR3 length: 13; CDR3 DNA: TGTGCCAGCAGGTATACAGGATTCTATGGCTACACCTTC; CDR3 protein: CASRYTGFYGYTF
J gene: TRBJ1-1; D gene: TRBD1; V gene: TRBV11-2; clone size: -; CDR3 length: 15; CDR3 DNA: TGTGCCAGCAGTCGATCCGGGACAGTGAACACTGAAGCTTTCTTT; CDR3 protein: CASSRSGTVNTEAFF
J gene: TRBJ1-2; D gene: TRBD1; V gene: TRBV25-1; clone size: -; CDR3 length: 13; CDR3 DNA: TGTGCCAGCAGTGAATGGGACAGCTATGGCTACACCTTC; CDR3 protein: CASSEWDSYGYTF
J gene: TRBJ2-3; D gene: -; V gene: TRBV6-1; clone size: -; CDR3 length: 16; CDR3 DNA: TGTGCCAGCAGGCAAAGGTCGGGTCTTAGCACAGATACGCAGTATTTT; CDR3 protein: CASRQRSGLSTDTQYF
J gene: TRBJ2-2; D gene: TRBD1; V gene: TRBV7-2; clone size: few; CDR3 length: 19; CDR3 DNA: TGTGCCAGCAGCCGCCGTAGGACAGGGGCCCTTACGAACACCGGGGAGCTGTTTTTT; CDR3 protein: CASSRRRTGALTNTGELFF
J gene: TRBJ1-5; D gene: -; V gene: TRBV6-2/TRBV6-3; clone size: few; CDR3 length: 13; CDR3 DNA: TGTGCCAGCAGTTTCGGGGGATATCAGCCCCAGCATTTT; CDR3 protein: CASSFGGYQPQHF
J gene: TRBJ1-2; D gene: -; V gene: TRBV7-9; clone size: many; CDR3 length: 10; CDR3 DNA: TGTGCCAGCAGCTATGAGCTCGTCGTATTC; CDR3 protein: CASSYELVVF
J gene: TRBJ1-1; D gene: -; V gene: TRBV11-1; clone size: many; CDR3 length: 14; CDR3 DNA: TGTGCCAGCAGCTTAGAGACAGGCAACACTGAAGCTTTCTTT; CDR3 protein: CASSLETGNTEAFF
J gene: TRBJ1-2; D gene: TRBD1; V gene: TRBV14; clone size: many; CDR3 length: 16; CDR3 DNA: TGTGCCAGCAGCCAAAAGACAGGGAAAAATACCCATGGCTACACCTTC; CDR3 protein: CASSQKTGKNTHGYTF
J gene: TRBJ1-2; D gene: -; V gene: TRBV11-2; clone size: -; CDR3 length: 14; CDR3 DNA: TGTGCCAGCAGCCCCAACAGGGACCACTATGGCTACACCTTC; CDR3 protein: CASSPNRDHYGYTF
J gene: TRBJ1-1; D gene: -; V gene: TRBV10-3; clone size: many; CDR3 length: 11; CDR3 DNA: TGTGCCATCAAGGGTAACACTGAAGCTTTCTTT; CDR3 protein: CAIKGNTEAFF
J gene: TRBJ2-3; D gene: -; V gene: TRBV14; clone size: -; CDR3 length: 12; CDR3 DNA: TGTGCCAGCAGCCGGAGTCGAGATACGCAGTATTTT; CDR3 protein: CASSRSRDTQYF
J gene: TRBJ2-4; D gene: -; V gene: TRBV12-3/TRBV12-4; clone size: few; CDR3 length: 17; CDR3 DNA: TGTGCCAGCAGTTTAGGGGGGGGCAGGGTATCCAAAAACATTCAGTACTTC; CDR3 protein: CASSLGGGRVSKNIQYF
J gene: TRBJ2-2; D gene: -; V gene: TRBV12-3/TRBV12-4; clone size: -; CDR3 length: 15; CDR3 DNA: TGTGCCAGCAGTTTAGCGCAGGGATGGACCGGGGAGCTGTTTTTT; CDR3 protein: CASSLAQGWTGELFF
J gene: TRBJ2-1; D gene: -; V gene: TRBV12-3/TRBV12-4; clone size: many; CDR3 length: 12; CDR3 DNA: TGTGCCAGCATCTCGGAGGGGTATGAGCAGTTCTTC; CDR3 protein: CASISEGYEQFF